Listed here are 30 T cell receptor beta chains from one sample, sequenced in a study of cytomegalovirus exposure and HLA in healthy donors. Amplification used 60 Vbeta primers and 13 Jbeta primers. TCRdb keeps only in-frame clones here, not all; method: immunoSEQ multiplex PCR. The data show roughly 100,000 clones, approximately 80% seen once. Material for sequencing was PBMCs. These receptors were taken from a man aged 55 to 70 in good health and CMV-seronegative.

The J gene is TRBJ1-5, the V gene TRBV19, with D hard to call. Between the trimmed V and J ends, which lost 4 bases and 7 bases, there was a span of 14 bases. The CDR3 runs to 14 residues. Germline values: CDR1 LNHDA, CDR2 SQIVND (reference sequence). The CDR3: CASSRRVSWQPQHF. DNA of the CDR3: TGTGCCAGTAGTAGGAGGGTAAGCTGGCAGCCCCAGCATTTT.

V is TRBV28 and J is TRBJ1-2; a weak D match, TRBD1 (6 bases). Germline V gene sequence: CDR1 MDHEN, CDR2 SYDVKM. This CDR3 is built from 16 residues. Between the trimmed V and J ends, which lost 8 bases and 6 bases, there was a span of 25 bases. DNA of the CDR3: TGTGCCAGCGACTTAACGGGAATTACAGGGACCAATGGCTACACCTTC. Its protein product is CASDLTGITGTNGYTF.

The rearrangement links TRBV7-6 to TRBJ2-3, with D perhaps matching TRBD1 (6 bases). This CDR3 region has 14 residues. Germline V gene data show CDR1 as SGHVS and CDR2 as FNYEAQ. V gave up 5 bases and J gave up 2 bases, with 11 bases separating them. Here the CDR3 DNA reads TGTGCCAGCAGCATTGGACAGATCACAGATACGCAGTATTTT. Its translation: CASSIGQITDTQYF.

The chain joins TRBV5-1 to TRBJ2-2; tentative D call: TRBD1 (6 bases). CDR1 is SGHRS, CDR2 YFSETQ, per germline. This CDR3 is built from 17 residues. V gave up 7 bases and J gave up 0 bases, with 19 bases separating them. CDR3 sequence (DNA): TGCGCCAGCCTAAAACTGCCAGGGGCATCGAACACCGGGGAGCTGTTTTTT. It encodes CASLKLPGASNTGELFF.

The chain combines TRBV18 with TRBJ1-6, with 7 bases matching TRBD1. The CDR3 consists of 17 residues. After removal of 6 bases from V and 6 bases from J, the junction contained 14 bases not matched to a gene. The germline gives CDR1 KGHSH, CDR2 LQKENI. In nucleotides, the CDR3 is TGTGCCAGCTCGCCCAACATACAGGGGAGACTTAATTCACCCCTCCACTTT. This gives the protein CASSPNIQGRLNSPLHF.

The V gene is TRBV29-1, the J gene TRBJ2-7; D may be TRBD1 (6 bases). CDR1 is SQVTM and CDR2 is ANQGSEA in the germline V gene. CDR3 length: 13 amino acids. Trimming took off 4 bases at V and 1 base at J, with 11 bases between the two ends. The DNA of the CDR3 is TGCAGCGTTGCGGACAGCGCTTCCTACGAGCAGTACTTC. Translation gives CSVADSASYEQYF.

The chain carries TRBV5-6 and TRBJ1-6; TRBD1 is a possible D gene (6 bases). The CDR3 is 15 amino acids. Germline CDR1 is SGHDT and CDR2 is YYEEEE. Deletions cut 5 bases from V and 1 base from J, with 10 bases between. CDR3 sequence reads: CASRPGVSYNSPLHF. CDR3 DNA sequence: TGTGCCAGCAGACCAGGGGTTTCCTATAATTCACCCCTCCACTTT.

The chain uses TRBV10-3 and TRBJ1-1, with unresolved D. The germline V and J ends were trimmed by 10 bases and 0 bases, with 15 bases remaining between them. The CDR3 is 14 residues long. Germline V CDR1 and CDR2: ENHRY, SYGVKD. CDR3 residues: CASQDTSMNTEAFF. Written as DNA, the CDR3 is TGTGCCAGCCAAGACACAAGTATGAACACTGAAGCTTTCTTT.

The V gene is TRBV28, the J gene TRBJ1-2, with no clear D. Trimming stripped 6 bases from V and 0 bases from J, with 11 bases between. Germline V gene sequence: CDR1 MDHEN, CDR2 SYDVKM. The CDR3 covers 14 residues. The CDR3 loop reads CASSGSTTNYGYTF. CDR3 nucleotides: TGTGCCAGCAGCGGGTCCACCACTAACTATGGCTACACCTTC.

The rearrangement uses TRBV4-3 and TRBJ1-1, with 11 bases that match TRBD1. The CDR3 length is 14 residues. Germline CDR1 reads LGHNA; CDR2 reads YSLEER. V gave up 4 bases and J gave up 6 bases; unmatched junction bases: 4. The CDR3 sequence: CASSLGQGVSEAFF. The DNA for the CDR3 is TGCGCCAGCAGCCTGGGACAGGGGGTCTCTGAAGCTTTCTTT.

The gene calls are TRBV7-2 and TRBJ1-2, with 12 bases fitting TRBD1. The V segment lost 5 bases and the J segment 8 bases; nucleotides outside the gene matches: 6. Germline V gives CDR1 SGHTA, CDR2 FQGNSA. The CDR3 runs to 14 residues. CDR3 sequence (DNA): TGTGCCAGCAGCCCGGGACAGGGGGCATGGGGCTACACCTTC. Translated: CASSPGQGAWGYTF.

CDR3 region: CASSLEFRGQGRAGELFF. In DNA, the CDR3 is TGTGCCAGCAGCTTAGAGTTTCGGGGACAGGGACGAGCCGGGGAGCTGTTTTTT. The genes are TRBV7-9 and TRBJ2-2, with TRBD1 matching 9 bases. The germline gives CDR1 SEHNR, CDR2 FQNEAQ (reference sequence). V was clipped by 1 base and J by 6 bases; unmatched bases: 12. The CDR3 consists of 18 residues. Using reference TRBV7-9 and TRBJ2-2 for the parts outside the CDR3, the full variable domain is DTGVSQNPRHKITKRGQNVTFRCDPISEHNRLYWYRQTLGQGPEFLTYFQNEAQLEKSRLLSDRFSAERPKGSFSTLEIQRTEQGDSAMYLCASSLEFRGQGRAGELFFGEGSRLTVL.

The chain is built from TRBV28 and TRBJ1-1; D unclear. The germline gives CDR1 MDHEN, CDR2 SYDVKM. Trimming took off 8 bases at V and 4 bases at J, with 17 bases between the two ends. The CDR3 consists of 14 residues. CDR3 DNA sequence: TGTGCCAGCCCCCGGTCGGGGTACCCCACTGAAGCTTTCTTT. Amino acids: CASPRSGYPTEAFF. The whole variable domain, filled in from reference TRBV28 and TRBJ1-1, reads DVKVTQSSRYLVKRTGEKVFLECVQDMDHENMFWYRQDPGLGLRLIYFSYDVKMKEKGDIPEGYSVSREKKERFSLILESASTNQTSMYLCASPRSGYPTEAFFGQGTRLTVV.

In this sample, this clone turned up once. The chain joins TRBV9 to TRBJ1-6; 7 bases map to TRBD1. This CDR3 is built from 15 residues. The germline V gene has CDR1 SGDLS and CDR2 YYNGEE. Trimming at V came to 0 bases and at J to 10 bases, leaving 7 bases not matched to a gene. CDR3 loop: CASSVGQGMESPLHF. CDR3 coding DNA: TGTGCCAGCAGCGTAGGACAGGGAATGGAATCACCCCTCCACTTT.

The chain uses TRBV5-4 and TRBJ2-2; D possibly corresponds to TRBD1 (7 bases). CDR1 SGHNT and CDR2 YYREEE come from the germline V gene (reference sequence). This CDR3 has 16 amino acids. The V gene lost 5 bases and the J gene lost 3 bases, with 17 bases spanning the gap. The CDR3 is CASSSPDREDTGELFF. The DNA for the CDR3 is TGTGCCAGCAGTTCTCCCGACAGGGAGGACACCGGGGAGCTGTTTTTT.

The genes are TRBV6-5 and TRBJ2-1; no reliable D call. CDR1 is MNHEY and CDR2 is SVGAGI in the germline V gene. This CDR3 region has 14 residues. V lost 4 bases to trimming and J lost 6 bases, with 13 bases between them. The CDR3 is CASSSFPMPNEQFF. CDR3 bases: TGTGCCAGCAGTTCGTTCCCTATGCCCAATGAGCAGTTCTTC.

DNA of the CDR3: TGTGCCAGCAGCTCAGGGAAAGGGGAGGGCACAGATACGCAGTATTTT. Protein product: CASSSGKGEGTDTQYF. The rearrangement joins TRBV11-3 to TRBJ2-3; a weak D match, TRBD2 (6 bases). Germline lookup yields CDR1 SGHNT and CDR2 YENEEA. Deletions cut 4 bases from V and 1 base from J, with 15 bases between. The CDR3 length is 16 residues.

The rearrangement uses TRBV5-6 and TRBJ1-4, with 9 bases fitting TRBD1. CDR1 is SGHDT, CDR2 YYEEEE, per germline. The J segment lost 7 bases and the V segment lost 0 bases, leaving 4 bases of the junction unmatched. There are 15 residues in the CDR3. The CDR3 DNA reads TGTGCCAGCAGCTTGGGCACAGGGGGCTTTGAAAAACTGTTTTTT. Amino acids: CASSLGTGGFEKLFF.

The V and J genes are TRBV5-1 and TRBJ2-3; 7 nucleotides agree with TRBD2. Germline trimming cut 4 bases from V and 0 bases from J; bases unmatched to any gene: 14. Germline V gene data show CDR1 as SGHRS and CDR2 as YFSETQ. The CDR3 runs to 18 residues. This CDR3 is CASSPYGRLATSTDTQYF. The CDR3 nucleotides are TGCGCCAGCAGCCCATATGGTCGACTAGCTACTAGCACAGATACGCAGTATTTT.

The chain recombines TRBV6-6 with TRBJ2-7; D may be TRBD2 (5 bases). The CDR3 is 14 residues long. Between the trimmed V and J ends, which lost 2 bases and 3 bases, there was a span of 11 bases. From germline, CDR1 is MNHNY and CDR2 SVGAGI (reference sequence). CDR3 amino acids: CASSYRGGGYEQYV. CDR3 nucleotide sequence: TGTGCCAGCAGTTACCGTGGTGGAGGCTACGAGCAGTACGTC.

The chain's CDR3 is CASSIPTVANTGELFF. The CDR3 bases are TGTGCCAGTAGTATCCCGACAGTCGCGAACACCGGGGAGCTGTTTTTT. V and J are TRBV19 and TRBJ2-2, with D perhaps matching TRBD1 (5 bases). This CDR3 spans 16 amino acids. Trimming removed 3 bases at V and 0 bases at J, with 11 bases between. Germline V gene lookup returns CDR1 LNHDA and CDR2 SQIVND (reference sequence).

V is TRBV19 and J is TRBJ1-1, with D possibly matching TRBD1 (6 bases). The CDR3 extends over 18 amino acids. V shed 5 bases and J shed 2 bases, with 24 bases lying between them. CDR1 and CDR2 (germline): LNHDA, SQIVND (reference sequence). The CDR3 protein is CASSRQVSRIWENTEAFF. The CDR3 DNA reads TGTGCCAGTAGTCGACAGGTATCTCGGATATGGGAAAACACTGAAGCTTTCTTT.

By proportion, this clone is medium-sized. The gene calls are TRBV2 and TRBJ1-1; D perhaps matches TRBD1 (6 bases). Between the trimmed V and J ends, which lost 2 bases and 11 bases, there was a span of 12 bases. The CDR3 is 12 residues long. Germline CDR1 SNHLY, CDR2 FYNNEI. The DNA of the CDR3 is TGTGCCAGCAGTGAATCGGGGCAGGGGGCTTTCTTT. This translates into CASSESGQGAFF.

The rearrangement joins TRBV2 to TRBJ2-7; D ambiguous. This CDR3 is 15 amino acids long. The V gene lost 4 bases and the J gene lost 2 bases, with 15 bases spanning the gap. Germline loops: CDR1 SNHLY, CDR2 FYNNEI. CDR3 region: CASSATGPAPYEQYF. The CDR3 DNA follows: TGTGCCAGCAGTGCAACGGGTCCGGCTCCCTACGAGCAGTACTTC.

Concerning this clone itself: This specimen includes other DNA sequences encoding the same CDR3. The chain carries TRBV7-9 and TRBJ1-1, with unresolved D. The V gene lost 0 bases and the J gene lost 4 bases, with 18 bases spanning the gap. Germline-derived CDR1 and CDR2 are SEHNR and FQNEAQ (reference sequence). CDR3 length: 17 amino acids. This CDR3 is CASSLAGALVHGTEAFF. As DNA, the CDR3 is TGTGCCAGCAGCTTAGCGGGAGCCCTGGTTCACGGCACTGAAGCTTTCTTT. The whole variable domain, remainder taken from reference TRBV7-9 and TRBJ1-1, is DTGVSQNPRHKITKRGQNVTFRCDPISEHNRLYWYRQTLGQGPEFLTYFQNEAQLEKSRLLSDRFSAERPKGSFSTLEIQRTEQGDSAMYLCASSLAGALVHGTEAFFGQGTRLTVV.

The gene calls are TRBV7-2 and TRBJ1-2; TRBD1 matches at 8 bases. Germline values: CDR1 SGHTA, CDR2 FQGNSA. This CDR3 contains 12 residues. J was trimmed by 6 bases and V by 5 bases; bases with no gene match: 2. CDR3 sequence reads: CASSRTGNGYTF. The CDR3 DNA reads as TGTGCCAGCAGCCGGACAGGGAATGGCTACACCTTC. Using reference TRBV7-2 and TRBJ1-2 for the parts outside the CDR3, the full variable domain is GAGVSQSPSNKVTEKGKDVELRCDPISGHTALYWYRQSLGQGLEFLIYFQGNSAPDKSGLPSDRFSAERTGGSVSTLTIQRTQQEDSAVYLCASSRTGNGYTFGSGTRLTVV.

This clone has a handful of counts. The chain links TRBV6-5 to TRBJ1-2; TRBD1 aligns across 7 bases. This CDR3 has 13 amino acids. Germline loops: CDR1 MNHEY, CDR2 SVGAGI. The junction had 5 bases not matched to a gene; V was cut back by 6 bases and J by 4 bases. The CDR3: CASRTQGIYGYTF. CDR3 nucleotide sequence: TGTGCCAGCAGGACACAGGGGATCTATGGCTACACCTTC.

The chain has TRBV7-2 and TRBJ1-2, with D unresolved. The germline gives CDR1 SGHTA, CDR2 FQGNSA. This CDR3 contains 15 residues. Trimming removed 5 bases from V and 0 bases from J, with 13 bases in between. DNA of the CDR3: TGTGCCAGCAGCCCCCAGTCAACCTCTAACTATGGCTACACCTTC. Protein sequence: CASSPQSTSNYGYTF.

This chain uses TRBV6-5 with TRBJ2-7, with D possibly TRBD2 on 7 matching bases. Germline CDR1 MNHEY, CDR2 SVGAGI. With 4 bases removed from V and 4 bases from J, the gap between germline ends came to 14 bases. The CDR3 has 14 residues. The chain's CDR3 is CASSLGGDQYEQYF. CDR3 coding DNA: TGTGCCAGCAGTTTAGGGGGGGATCAGTACGAGCAGTACTTC.

V is TRBV4-3 and J is TRBJ1-3, with TRBD1 matching over 9 bases. Germline values: CDR1 LGHNA, CDR2 YSLEER. The CDR3 runs to 15 residues. V shed 3 bases, J shed 4 bases, and the junction held 4 bases outside the gene matches. CDR3 bases: TGCGCCAGCAGCCAGGGACAGGGTATCGGAAACACCATATATTTT. This gives the protein CASSQGQGIGNTIYF.